This T cell receptor (beta chain) stems from a study of T cells in women clearing cervical HPV infection. Assay: immunoSEQ multiplex PCR; the TCRdb copy retains only in-frame clones and omits some. With some 30,000 clones in the sample, the ten largest clones hold about 7.8%. Findings and limits, study-wide: Timing of associations relative to infection is unclear; T-cell subsets were not isolated.

Worth noting for this clone: What it recognizes is unknown. The DNA ends 3 residues before the CDR3 does, and the rest of the CDR3 is filled in from the germline J gene.

There are 15 residues in the CDR3. V shed 3 bases and J 3 bases; nucleotides not matched to a gene: 7. Looked up from germline, CDR1 is DFQATT and CDR2 is SNEGSKA (reference sequence). The specimen sequenced was blood buffy coat. This clonotype was obtained from a woman aged 18 to 75 with a cervical HPV16 infection that either progressed to CIN3+ or cleared (not recorded which). The rearrangement uses TRBV20-1 and TRBJ2-7; 11 bases match TRBD2. The CDR3 is CSASTSGRVNYEQYF. The CDR3 DNA, read in part, is TGCAGTGCTAGCACTAGCGGGAGAGTTAACTACGAG.